The 4 T cell receptor beta chains given below trace back to one sample, sequenced in a study of shared clonotypes between healthy human individuals. Naivety among CD8 cells was defined by CD45RO negativity and positive CCR7 selection, thereby excluding terminally differentiated effector memory CD45RA+ cells. Here immunoSEQ multiplex PCR was the method, and the copy in TCRdb shows in-frame clones only, minus some. The data show roughly 2,000,000 clones, 80% to 95% seen once. The sample comprised naive CD8+ T cells from PBMCs. The receptors here all came from a man aged 18 to 35 in good health. Some clones in this sample may be carry-over from other donors' samples.

The CDR3: CASSSRDRGYYEQYF. The CDR3 nucleotides are TGTGCCAGCAGCTCCCGGGACAGGGGCTACTACGAGCAGTACTTC. This chain links TRBV5-6 with TRBJ2-7, with 10 nucleotides matching TRBD1. The CDR3 has 15 amino acids. Germline CDR1 SGHDT, CDR2 YYEEEE. V shed 3 bases and J 3 bases; nucleotides not matched to a gene: 6.

This clone came up a few times. The chain joins TRBV30 to TRBJ1-1; D remains ambiguous. The length of the CDR3 is 11 residues. V gave up 7 bases and J gave up 4 bases, with 10 bases separating them. Germline CDR1 is GTSNPN and CDR2 is SVGIG (reference sequence). DNA for the CDR3: TGTGCCTCCTCTGAAGGCACTGAAGCTTTCTTT. Translated: CASSEGTEAFF.

V gene TRBV7-9 combines with J gene TRBJ2-1; 10 bases line up with TRBD2. Germline trimming cut 3 bases from V and 12 bases from J; bases unmatched to any gene: 11. Germline CDR1 reads SEHNR; CDR2 reads FQNEAQ (reference sequence). The CDR3 covers 15 residues. The CDR3 region has the DNA TGTGCCAGCAGCTTGTGGACTAGCGGATTCGTCGGGCAGTTCTTC. This translates into CASSLWTSGFVGQFF.

The rearrangement joins TRBV4-1 to TRBJ1-1; D may be TRBD1 (5 bases). The CDR3 extends over 16 amino acids. Germline values: CDR1 MGHRA, CDR2 YSYEKL. The ends were cut back, 1 base at V and 0 bases at J, with 12 bases in the middle. The CDR3 protein is CASSQVPGGMNTEAFF. DNA for the CDR3: TGCGCCAGCAGCCAAGTTCCGGGGGGGATGAACACTGAAGCTTTCTTT.